These T cell receptor beta chains were read from a single sample in a study of blood T cell repertoires in COVID-19. Clones were sequenced by immunoSEQ multiplex PCR, and TCRdb holds only the in-frame ones, with some missing. Counted here are roughly 220,000 clones, approximately 86% occurring once; the ten biggest clones make up 3% to 4.5%. Input material: PBMCs or T cells enriched from blood (not recorded which). The origin of the receptors is a woman in her 40s with acute COVID-19. The CDR3 runs from the conserved cysteine through the conserved F or W. D genes are given only for firm matches. For some rows the clone size is stated as once, few or many, or as a class when expanded; others skip it.

CDR3nt | CDR3aa | abundance | d_gene | j_gene | v_gene
TGTGCCTGGGGGGGGCAGGGACAGGGGAATTCACCCCTCCACTTT | CAWGGQGQGNSPLHF | - | TRBD1 | TRBJ1-6 | TRBV30
TGCCCCACCGGGGCCCCGGCAGATACGCAGTATTTT | CPTGAPADTQYF | - | - | TRBJ2-3 | TRBV24-1
TGTGCCAGCAGCCGTTATCGGACAGGGTATGGCACTGAAGCTTTCTTT | CASSRYRTGYGTEAFF | once | TRBD1 | TRBJ1-1 | TRBV7-2
TGTGCCAGCAGCTTAGGGCAGGCTACTGAAGCTTTCTTT | CASSLGQATEAFF | - | - | TRBJ1-1 | TRBV11-3
TGTGCCAGCAGCTTAGTTGCGGGATTGAACGAGCAGTACTTC | CASSLVAGLNEQYF | - | - | TRBJ2-7 | TRBV7-9
TGTGCCAGCAGCTATCAGGGTTCCTATGGCTACACCTTC | CASSYQGSYGYTF | - | - | TRBJ1-2 | TRBV28
TGCAGCGTTGAAGGGGCTAGCGGGGGAAGCTCCTACAATGAGCAGTTCTTC | CSVEGASGGSSYNEQFF | - | TRBD2 | TRBJ2-1 | TRBV29-1
TGTGCCAGCAGCCTCAGGGCGGGAGAGGAGCAGTTCTTC | CASSLRAGEEQFF | - | TRBD2 | TRBJ2-1 | TRBV16
TGTGCCACCAGTGATTTGACGTCAGGGTCCGGCTACACCTTC | CATSDLTSGSGYTF | - | - | TRBJ1-2 | TRBV24-1
TGTGCCAGCAGCAAAGTATCCCAGCGGGCCTACAATGAGCAGTTCTTC | CASSKVSQRAYNEQFF | - | - | TRBJ2-1 | TRBV21-1
TGCGCCAGCAGCCACGGACTAGCGGGAGTATATGAGCAGTTCTTC | CASSHGLAGVYEQFF | - | TRBD2 | TRBJ2-1 | TRBV4-1
TGTGCCAGCAGCGCCCCCGTCACTAGTGGTAAGCAGTTCTTC | CASSAPVTSGKQFF | - | - | TRBJ2-1 | TRBV28
TGTGCCAGCAGCTCCCTGACTGAAGGTGGAAACACCATATATTTT | CASSSLTEGGNTIYF | - | - | TRBJ1-3 | TRBV7-9
TGTGCCAGCAGCTTAAGGCTAGCGGGTCTCCAGGAGCAGTACTTC | CASSLRLAGLQEQYF | few | TRBD2 | TRBJ2-7 | TRBV7-3
TGTGCCAGCAGGGAAGAGGCTACCGAGGGGGATTCATACGAGCAGTACTTC | CASREEATEGDSYEQYF | - | - | TRBJ2-7 | TRBV6-8
TGTGCCAGCAGTTCTGGGACTAGTTTCCGTGAGCAGTTCTTC | CASSSGTSFREQFF | - | TRBD2 | TRBJ2-1 | TRBV28
TGTGCCAGCAGCGTAGGCCTAGGGACAGCGAACACCGGGGAGCTGTTTTTT | CASSVGLGTANTGELFF | few | TRBD1 | TRBJ2-2 | TRBV9
TGTGCCAGCAGAATGGGGGACGGGGGGCCGGGAGAGGGCTCCTACGAGCAGTACTTC | CASRMGDGGPGEGSYEQYF | - | - | TRBJ2-7 | TRBV28